This entry is about one T cell receptor beta chain. The antigen is not known. The data originate from a study of cytomegalovirus exposure and HLA in healthy donors. PCR was performed using 60 Vbeta and 13 Jbeta primers. The method was immunoSEQ multiplex PCR; TCRdb's version includes in-frame clones alone and lacks a portion of them. The sample carries some 200,000 clones, 75% to 85% recorded once. These donors, healthy bone marrow donors, were studied. Study-wide results and limits: Confirmation in vitro established that a few CMV-associated chains were specific for CMV antigens.

J lost 4 bases, V lost 2 bases, and 5 bases had no gene match. The CDR3 runs to 15 residues. CDR1 is PRHDT, CDR2 FYEKMQ, per germline (reference sequence). The sequencing input was PBMCs. The receptor comes from a woman aged 18-29 years in good health and CMV-seronegative. The rearrangement uses TRBV13 and TRBJ2-3; 8 bases agree with TRBD2. CDR3 nucleotides: TGTGCCAGCAGCTTAAGGGGAGCGGGGGCAGATACGCAGTATTTT. Protein: CASSLRGAGADTQYF.